This passage covers 9 T cell receptor beta chains from one sample sequenced in a study of blood T cell repertoires in COVID-19. TCRdb's table, derived via immunoSEQ multiplex PCR, lists solely in-frame clones and lacks some. The table shows 100,000 or so clones, with over 80% occurring only once. Sequenced sample: peripheral blood. The receptors derive from a woman aged 55 to 70 with active COVID-19.

The chain is built from TRBV7-9 and TRBJ1-3, with D possibly matching TRBD1 (5 bases). The V end lost 5 bases, the J end lost 0 bases, and 14 bases lay between the germline ends. Germline V lookup: CDR1 SEHNR, CDR2 FQNEAQ (reference sequence). The CDR3 sequence is 16 residues long. For the CDR3, the DNA is TGTGCCAGCAGCCCCCGGACACAGATCTCTGGAAACACCATATATTTT. It specifies CASSPRTQISGNTIYF.

The gene calls are TRBV5-1 and TRBJ2-2, with 10 bases lining up with TRBD1. The CDR3 length is 14 residues. After removal of 9 bases from V and 7 bases from J, the junction contained 9 bases not matched to a gene. Germline loops: CDR1 SGHRS, CDR2 YFSETQ. The CDR3 spells CATYPGTGVGELFF. The CDR3 DNA sequence: TGCGCCACCTATCCCGGGACAGGGGTCGGGGAGCTGTTTTTT. The full variable domain, rest sourced from reference TRBV5-1 and TRBJ2-2, is KAGVTQTPRYLIKTRGQQVTLSCSPISGHRSVSWYQQTPGQGLQFLFEYFSETQRNKGNFPGRFSGRQFSNSRSEMNVSTLELGDSALYLCATYPGTGVGELFFGEGSRLTVL.

The chain joins TRBV10-3 to TRBJ2-2; 7 bases line up with TRBD1. The CDR3 length is 15 residues. The V and J ends lost 3 bases and 4 bases, in that order; junction bases with no gene match: 5. Germline CDR1 and CDR2: ENHRY and SYGVKD. CDR3 sequence reads: CAISDKGASTGELFF. CDR3 DNA: TGTGCCATCAGTGATAAGGGGGCTAGCACCGGGGAGCTGTTTTTT.

V usage is TRBV7-8 and J usage is TRBJ2-2; 9 nucleotides line up with TRBD2. Germline V lookup: CDR1 SGHVS, CDR2 FQNEAQ. Unmatched junction bases numbered 7, after V lost 1 base and J lost 4 bases. The length of the CDR3 is 17 residues. In DNA, the CDR3 is TGTGCCAGCAGCTTAGTGTTGTTAGCGGGAGCCACCGGGGAGCTGTTTTTT. Protein: CASSLVLLAGATGELFF.

This chain uses TRBV18 with TRBJ2-7, with D hard to call. CDR3 size: 14 residues. Germline V gives CDR1 KGHSH, CDR2 LQKENI. V was shortened by 3 bases and J by 3 bases, with 12 bases between the two germline ends. CDR3 nucleotide sequence: TGTGCCAGCTCACCGTCCCAGGATTTCTACGAGCAGTACTTC. Translated, it gives CASSPSQDFYEQYF.

The J gene is TRBJ2-7, the V gene TRBV27; TRBD2 matches 13 bases. CDR3 size: 19 residues. V was clipped by 2 bases and J by 0 bases; unmatched bases: 10. CDR1 and CDR2 from the germline V gene are MNHEY and SMNVEV (reference sequence). The CDR3 reads CASSLAPRLAGGSSYEQYF. The CDR3 coding sequence is TGTGCCAGCAGTTTAGCCCCGAGACTAGCGGGGGGAAGCTCCTACGAGCAGTACTTC.

The chain employs TRBV19 and TRBJ2-1; 8 bases agree with TRBD1. Germline V gene data show CDR1 as LNHDA and CDR2 as SQIVND (reference sequence). This CDR3 is built from 13 residues. J lost 5 bases, V lost 9 bases, and 6 bases had no gene match. The DNA of the CDR3 is TGTGCCAGCAATGAACAGGGGGACAATGAGCAGTTCTTC. This codes for CASNEQGDNEQFF.

This clone was counted only a few times. The chain joins TRBV14 to TRBJ2-2, with TRBD2 matching over 9 bases. The CDR3 totals 16 residues. Trimming cost V 3 bases and J 2 bases; bases outside gene matches: 4. The germline CDR1 and CDR2 sequences are SGHDN and FVKESK. CDR3 region: CASSHSGGLNTGELFF. CDR3 DNA: TGTGCCAGCAGCCATAGCGGGGGCCTCAACACCGGGGAGCTGTTTTTT.

The rearrangement links TRBV19 to TRBJ1-1; D is unclear. CDR1 and CDR2 (germline): LNHDA, SQIVND (reference sequence). The V end lost 1 base, the J end lost 5 bases, and 14 bases lay between the germline ends. The CDR3 sequence is 15 residues long. As DNA, the CDR3 is TGTGCCAGTAGTATAGGCGGCCTAAGAGGTACTGAAGCTTTCTTT. Amino acids: CASSIGGLRGTEAFF.